The 4 T cell receptor beta chains below all came from one sample that was sequenced in a study of blood T cell repertoires in COVID-19. Sequencing was performed with immunoSEQ multiplex PCR; in TCRdb, only in-frame clones are kept and a portion is missing. The sample consists of 250,000 or so clones, 84% of them appearing once. The sample was peripheral blood. The receptors come from a woman in her thirties or forties who had recovered from COVID-19.

The gene calls are TRBV7-6 and TRBJ1-1; 7 nucleotides match TRBD1. Germline values: CDR1 SGHVS, CDR2 FNYEAQ. The CDR3 has 16 amino acids. Losses at the gene ends were 2 bases for V and 1 base for J; bases not matched to a gene: 7. This chain's CDR3 is CASSLMGGQTNTEAFF. The DNA of the CDR3 is TGTGCCAGCAGCTTAATGGGGGGACAGACGAACACTGAAGCTTTCTTT.

This clone was observed once. This chain joins TRBV28 and TRBJ2-7, with D perhaps TRBD2 (5 bases). Germline CDR1 MDHEN, CDR2 SYDVKM. Trimming took off 7 bases at V and 3 bases at J, with 7 bases between the two ends. The CDR3 sequence is 11 residues long. The CDR3 is CASTGVYEQYF. CDR3 in DNA: TGTGCCAGCACCGGGGTCTACGAGCAGTACTTC.

The rearrangement links TRBV6-5 to TRBJ2-7; TRBD2 aligns across 8 bases. Germline CDR1 MNHEY, CDR2 SVGAGI. This CDR3 region has 15 residues. With 7 bases clipped from V and 3 bases from J, the junction kept 11 bases outside the gene matches. The CDR3, as DNA: TGTGCCAGCACTTCCGGACCGGGGGGGGGCTACGAGCAGTACTTC. Amino acid sequence: CASTSGPGGGYEQYF.

This clone was seen more than once but under ten times. CDR3 sequence (DNA): TGTGCCAGCAGCCAAGCGGCCATGTCGGGTGGCTACACCTTC. Its protein is CASSQAAMSGGYTF. The chain links TRBV3-1 (or the pseudogene TRBV3-2) to TRBJ1-2; D is unresolved. The CDR3 loop spans 14 amino acids. Germline V gene lookup returns CDR1 LGHDT and CDR2 YNNKEL (reference sequence). The V and J ends lost 1 base and 7 bases respectively, with 13 bases between them.